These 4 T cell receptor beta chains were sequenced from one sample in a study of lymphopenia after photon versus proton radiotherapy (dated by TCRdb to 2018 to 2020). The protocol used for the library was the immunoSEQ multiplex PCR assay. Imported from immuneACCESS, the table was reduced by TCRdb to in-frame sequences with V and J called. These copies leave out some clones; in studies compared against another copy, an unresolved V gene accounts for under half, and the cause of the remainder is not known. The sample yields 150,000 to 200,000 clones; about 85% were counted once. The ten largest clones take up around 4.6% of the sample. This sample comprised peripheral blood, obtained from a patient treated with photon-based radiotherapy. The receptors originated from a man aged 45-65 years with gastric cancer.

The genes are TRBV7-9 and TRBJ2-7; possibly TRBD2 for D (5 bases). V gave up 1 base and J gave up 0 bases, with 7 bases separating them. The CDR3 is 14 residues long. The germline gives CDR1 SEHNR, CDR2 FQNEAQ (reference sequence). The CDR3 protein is CASSLVGSSYEQYF. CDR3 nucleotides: TGTGCCAGCAGCTTAGTTGGGAGCTCCTACGAGCAGTACTTC.

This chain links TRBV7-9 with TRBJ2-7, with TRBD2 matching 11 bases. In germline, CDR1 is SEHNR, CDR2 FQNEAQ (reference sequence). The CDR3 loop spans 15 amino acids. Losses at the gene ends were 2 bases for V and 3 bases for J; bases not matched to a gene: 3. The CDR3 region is CASSLLAGGFYEQYF. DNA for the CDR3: TGTGCCAGCAGCTTATTAGCGGGAGGGTTCTACGAGCAGTACTTC.

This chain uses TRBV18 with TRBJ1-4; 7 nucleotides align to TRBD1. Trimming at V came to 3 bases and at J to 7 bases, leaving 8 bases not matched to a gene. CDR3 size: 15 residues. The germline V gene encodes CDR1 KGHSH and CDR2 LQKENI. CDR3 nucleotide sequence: TGTGCCAGCTCACCCGGACAGGTAGAGATTGAAAAACTGTTTTTT. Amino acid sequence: CASSPGQVEIEKLFF. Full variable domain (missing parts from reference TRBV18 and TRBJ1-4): NAGVMQNPRHLVRRRGQEARLRCSPMKGHSHVYWYRQLPEEGLKFMVYLQKENIIDESGMPKERFSAEFPKEGPSILRIQQVVRGDSAAYFCASSPGQVEIEKLFFGSGTQLSVL.

The CDR3 DNA follows: TGCAGCGTTGCCCCCGGGGGCCGGAGCTCCTACGAGCAGTACTTC. Residues: CSVAPGGRSSYEQYF. V usage is TRBV29-1 and J usage is TRBJ2-7; perhaps D is TRBD1 or TRBD2 (6 bases each). The germline gives CDR1 SQVTM, CDR2 ANQGSEA. Trimming shortened V by 4 bases and J by 0 bases, and 16 bases separated the two germline ends. The CDR3 runs to 15 residues.